This paragraph reports one T cell receptor beta chain. Its cognate antigen is unknown. The table came from immunoSEQ multiplex PCR; TCRdb's copy has only in-frame clones and leaves some out. The profile shows approximately 52,000 clones, about three quarters of them singletons. The sample comes from a study of radiotherapy plus CTLA-4 blockade in lung cancer. Study conclusions and caveats: In blood, tumor-derived TCR clones expanded after radiotherapy plus ipilimumab.

Ipilimumab CTLA-4 blockade and focal radiation were given to patients with chemo-refractory metastatic non-small-cell lung cancer. The CDR3 runs to 14 residues. The germline V and J ends were trimmed by 5 bases and 7 bases, with 15 bases remaining between them. Germline lookup yields CDR1 LGHNT and CDR2 FRNRAP. This sequence joins TRBV12-5 and TRBJ2-1; D perhaps matches TRBD2 (6 bases). The sequenced sample was peripheral blood, obtained from a patient treated with radiotherapy plus ipilimumab. The sequence derives from a human donor with non-small cell lung cancer whose response to radiotherapy plus ipilimumab could not be evaluated. The CDR3 DNA reads as TGTGCTAGTGGTGAGGGGACTGCCGTGAATGAGCAGTTCTTC. Encoded protein: CASGEGTAVNEQFF.